This TCR beta chain stems from a study of T cell changes during pregnancy in multiple sclerosis. Here immunoSEQ multiplex PCR was the method, and the copy in TCRdb shows in-frame clones only, minus some. The sample includes about 33,000 clones, approximately 91% of them seen just once. The V end lost 3 bases, the J end lost 1 base, and 7 bases lay between the germline ends. The CDR3 loop spans 14 amino acids. Germline V gene lookup returns CDR1 ENHRY and CDR2 SYGVKD. The V call is TRBV10-3, the J call TRBJ1-5; no definite D call. The TCR sequence derives from a female donor in good health, enrolled as a control in a pregnancy study. Specimen: CD4+ T cells from peripheral blood mononuclear cells, collected in the third trimester of pregnancy. CDR3 amino acids: CAISDLASNQPQHF. CDR3 in DNA: TGTGCCATCAGTGATTTGGCCAGCAATCAGCCCCAGCATTTT.